This T cell receptor (beta chain) was recovered during a study of regulatory T cells in long-lasting Graves disease (TCRdb year 2021). About the investigation overall: Persistent Graves' disease was defined as persistently positive TSH receptor autoantibodies together with antithyroid drug treatment for over 5 years. Peripheral blood TCR sequencing and RNA sequencing compared persistent Graves' disease patients with newly diagnosed Graves' disease patients. Persistent Graves' disease patients in the clinical cohort had taken antithyroid drugs for roughly ten years on average. A total of some 33 samples were covered by TCR sequencing, comprising around 13 persistent and around 20 newly diagnosed Graves' disease patients. The study was conducted in China and was registered as a clinical trial.

The intended sense of this specimen's time point label: persistent/refractory GD, antithyroid drugs over 5 years with positive TRAb. RNA was extracted from PBMCs in TRIzol for both TCR sequencing and RNA sequencing. The diagnosis of Graves' disease followed American Thyroid Association guidelines. Recruitment of patients was carried out at an endocrinology department in Xi'an, China. From each patient, approximately 10 milliliters of peripheral blood was collected into an EDTA anticoagulant tube. Ficoll Paque Plus density gradient separation was used to isolate PBMCs, and no additional T cell sorting was done. An Agilent 2100 Bioanalyzer and agarose gel were used to assess RNA quality, and a NanoDrop 2000 was used to measure RNA concentration. Library preparation used multiplex PCR. Sequenced using an Illumina HiSeq 4000. iRepertoire HTBI primers and Arm-PCR amplification of CDR3 regions were used to construct TCR beta libraries. Before sequencing, the PCR products went through gel purification. On the authors' methods: Gene usage analysis of CDR3 amino acid clonotypes used the 62 TRBV and some 15 TRBJ segments found across samples. COPE and FqMerger were used to merge filtered high-quality paired reads into contigs. BLAST was used to align contigs to IMGT TRBV, TRBD and TRBJ reference genes, with CDR3 defined following IMGT. Highly expanded clones were defined as clonotypes with a frequency above 0.1%. Shannon entropy served as the measure of repertoire diversity, while the Gini coefficient captured V-J evenness. A clonotype found in more than one individual was treated as public. The public reads were quality trimmed at Q25 with fastp and then assembled into clones with MiXCR by TCRdb, keeping productive beta chains. One record per CDR3 amino acid sequence lists the most common genes and DNA. TCRdb's processing, not the authors', yielded these V and J calls. This sample is represented by about 460,000 distinct CDR3 sequences; around a fifth of them were singletons. The ten largest clones add up to around 12% of the sample.

Results the study describes overall, beyond this receptor: Persistent patients shared more public clonotypes among themselves (approximately 2,500) than newly diagnosed patients did (approximately 870). Lower TCR Shannon entropy and fewer highly expanded clones were observed in persistent Graves' disease patients than in newly diagnosed patients, which suggested clonal expansion. Sequencing and analysis were limited to the TCR beta chain. The study examined only peripheral blood because the primary lesion, thyroid tissue, could not be accessed. Persistent disease showed preferential use of TRBV28, TRBJ1-2 and TRBJ2-5, whereas newly diagnosed disease favored TRBV20-1 and TRBJ2-1. The authors acknowledged the small sample size as a limitation that may reduce accuracy.

The CDR3 runs 16 amino acids, cysteine and phenylalanine included. Left in the record is the CDR3 DNA by itself, 48 bases read in frame from the first base. Sequences SGHTA (CDR1) and FQGNSA (CDR2) are obtained from the germline V gene. V has 5 bases trimmed and J has 5 bases trimmed; junction bases matching no gene number 13. Concerning this clonotype: Its antigen is currently not known. Base qualities are not at hand, and no much larger clone is one base apart.

The input for sequencing was peripheral blood mononuclear cells (PBMCs), taken when the disease was refractory, from a patient treated with antithyroid drugs. The chain uses TRBV7-2 and TRBJ2-3, with 7 middle bases fitting TRBD2. The clonotype originates from a female donor with Graves disease. The sequenced DNA is TGTGCCAGCAGCCTACGGGGCCAGCCGGGAGGAGATACGCAGTATTTT. This is translated as CASSLRGQPGGDTQYF.